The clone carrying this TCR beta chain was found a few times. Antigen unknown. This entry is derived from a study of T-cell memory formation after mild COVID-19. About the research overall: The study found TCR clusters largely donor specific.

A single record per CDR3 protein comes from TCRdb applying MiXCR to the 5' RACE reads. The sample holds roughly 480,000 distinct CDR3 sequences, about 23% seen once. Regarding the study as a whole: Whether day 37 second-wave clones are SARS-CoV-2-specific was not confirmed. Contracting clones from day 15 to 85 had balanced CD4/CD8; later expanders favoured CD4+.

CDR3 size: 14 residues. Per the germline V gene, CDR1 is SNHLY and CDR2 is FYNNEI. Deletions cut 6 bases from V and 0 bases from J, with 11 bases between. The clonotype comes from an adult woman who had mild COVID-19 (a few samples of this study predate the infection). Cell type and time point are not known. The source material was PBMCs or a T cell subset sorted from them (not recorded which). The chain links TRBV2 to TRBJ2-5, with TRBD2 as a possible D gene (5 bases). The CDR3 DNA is TGTGCCAGCAGAGGAGGAGCGTACCAAGAGACCCAGTACTTC. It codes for CASRGGAYQETQYF.